A single sample is the source of the 27 T cell receptor beta chains below, sequenced in a study of spatial heterogeneity in lung cancer. These receptors' targets are unknown. TCRdb called the 5' RACE reads again in MiXCR, with one record for every CDR3 protein. The sample includes around 20,000 distinct CDR3 sequences, 2.8% of them seen just once. This sample's time point: sample taken at primary tumor resection. Whole-study results and caveats: In tumors, expanded intratumoral alpha and beta TCR counts tracked mutation counts.

This material consisted of lung tumor tissue, taken at surgery. Receptors were obtained from a male donor with early-stage non-small cell lung cancer.

In this sample, this clonotype turned up many times. The chain joins TRBV20-1 to TRBJ1-1; D gene unclear. Per germline, CDR1 DFQATT and CDR2 SNEGSKA (reference sequence). The CDR3 consists of 15 residues. The germline V and J ends were trimmed by 0 bases and 0 bases, with 11 bases remaining between them. The CDR3 reads CSARDQKLLNTEAFF. CDR3 in DNA: TGCAGTGCTAGAGATCAAAAGCTTCTGAACACTGAAGCTTTCTTT.

This clonotype has ten or more counts. This chain links TRBV6-5 with TRBJ1-1; D possibly corresponds to TRBD1 (5 bases). CDR1 and CDR2 from the germline V gene are MNHEY and SVGAGI. Trimming removed 5 bases from V and 2 bases from J, with 12 bases in between. The CDR3 has 14 amino acids. Here the CDR3 DNA reads TGTGCCAGCAGTCCTGGGACTGCTAACACTGAAGCTTTCTTT. Its protein is CASSPGTANTEAFF.

In this sample, this clonotype turned up many times. V usage is TRBV10-3 and J usage is TRBJ2-6; D call uncertain. Trimming stripped 0 bases from V and 0 bases from J, with 12 bases between. The CDR3 has 18 residues. Germline CDR1 reads ENHRY; CDR2 reads SYGVKD. The CDR3 nucleotides are TGTGCCATCAGTGAGTCATCAGTTACCAACTCTGGGGCCAACGTCCTGACTTTC. As protein: CAISESSVTNSGANVLTF.

This clonotype was counted at least ten times. This sequence joins TRBV12-3 or TRBV12-4 and TRBJ2-1; TRBD2 agrees at 11 bases. J was trimmed by 7 bases and V by 4 bases; bases with no gene match: 12. The CDR3 runs 17 residues. The CDR3 region is CASSWGVAGGPRNEQFF. CDR3 DNA sequence: TGTGCCAGCAGTTGGGGCGTAGCGGGAGGGCCTCGGAATGAGCAGTTCTTC.

This clonotype was recorded at least ten times. The chain recombines TRBV5-1 with TRBJ1-1; weak D call: TRBD1 (5 bases). Trimming took off 4 bases at V and 3 bases at J, with 13 bases between the two ends. The CDR3 is 14 residues long. The germline CDR1 and CDR2 sequences are SGHRS and YFSETQ. The CDR3 reads CASSLNSGDTEAFF. The CDR3 coding sequence is TGCGCCAGCAGCCTGAATTCGGGGGACACTGAAGCTTTCTTT.

There are many counts of this clonotype. The rearrangement links TRBV27 to TRBJ1-4; possibly TRBD1 for D (5 bases). Trimming pared 0 bases from V and 0 bases from J, leaving 11 bases between. Germline assignment: CDR1 MNHEY and CDR2 SMNVEV (reference sequence). This CDR3 contains 17 residues. This CDR3 reads CASSLSAGIATNEKLFF. CDR3 in DNA: TGTGCCAGCAGTTTATCCGCAGGGATAGCAACTAATGAAAAACTGTTTTTT.

This clonotype was seen repeatedly, ten times or more. The chain carries TRBV7-9 and TRBJ2-7; possible D gene TRBD2, 6 bases. CDR1 and CDR2 (germline): SEHNR, FQNEAQ (reference sequence). The CDR3 loop spans 14 amino acids. V was shortened by 5 bases and J by 1 base, with 12 bases between the two germline ends. CDR3 protein: CASSTGAGSYEQYF. The CDR3 DNA sequence: TGTGCCAGCAGCACGGGCGCGGGATCCTACGAGCAGTACTTC.

This clonotype was picked up many times. The rearrangement uses TRBV6-5 and TRBJ1-2; TRBD1 matches at 9 bases. The germline CDR1 and CDR2 sequences are MNHEY and SVGAGI. Unmatched junction bases numbered 7, after V lost 0 bases and J lost 5 bases. The CDR3 loop spans 16 amino acids. CDR3 in DNA: TGTGCCAGCAGTTACTCGAGAACAGGGGGCGGGTATGGCTACACCTTC. Translation: CASSYSRTGGGYGYTF.

This clonotype occurred many times. The V and J genes are TRBV29-1 and TRBJ2-1; 7 bases match TRBD2. The CDR3 has 14 amino acids. From germline, CDR1 is SQVTM and CDR2 ANQGSEA. V was pared by 8 bases and J by 4 bases, with 11 bases of the junction left unmatched. CDR3 sequence: CSSRGLAVYNEQFF. The CDR3 DNA follows: TGCAGCTCCCGAGGTCTAGCGGTTTACAATGAGCAGTTCTTC.

This clonotype was seen many times. V and J are TRBV29-1 and TRBJ1-2; no reliable D call. The germline V gene has CDR1 SQVTM and CDR2 ANQGSEA. V was pared by 2 bases and J by 3 bases, with 10 bases between. This CDR3 is built from 13 residues. CDR3 bases: TGCAGCGTTGAAAACCCAAGGGACTATGGCTACACCTTC. As protein: CSVENPRDYGYTF. The variable domain in full, completed from reference TRBV29-1 and TRBJ1-2, reads SAVISQKPSRDICQRGTSLTIQCQVDSQVTMMFWYRQQPGQSLTLIATANQGSEATYESGFVIDKFPISRPNLTFSTLTVSNMSPEDSSIYLCSVENPRDYGYTFGSGTRLTVV.

This clonotype was seen at least ten times. The chain links TRBV2 to TRBJ2-2; D uncertain. The CDR3 is 13 amino acids. Germline CDR1 and CDR2: SNHLY and FYNNEI. V lost 4 bases to trimming and J lost 4 bases, with 7 bases between them. CDR3 in amino acids: CASSVSGTGELFF. CDR3 DNA: TGTGCCAGCAGTGTATCAGGCACCGGGGAGCTGTTTTTT. Looking up the rest from reference TRBV2 and TRBJ2-2 gives the full variable domain: EPEVTQTPSHQVTQMGQEVILRCVPISNHLYFYWYRQILGQKVEFLVSFYNNEISEKSEIFDDQFSVERPDGSNFTLKIRSTKLEDSAMYFCASSVSGTGELFFGEGSRLTVL.

This clonotype showed up many times. This chain links TRBV12-3 or TRBV12-4 with TRBJ1-6; 11 bases align to TRBD1. The CDR3 extends over 14 amino acids. With 8 bases clipped from V and 7 bases from J, the junction kept 4 bases outside the gene matches. The CDR3 sequence is CASGTGGFNSPLHF. The CDR3 bases are TGTGCCAGCGGGACAGGGGGATTCAATTCACCCCTCCACTTT.

The table lists this clonotype with many counts. The chain combines TRBV15 with TRBJ1-4; no clear D gene. Trimming shortened V by 0 bases and J by 0 bases, and 5 bases separated the two germline ends. Per germline, CDR1 LNHNV and CDR2 YYDKDF (reference sequence). This CDR3 comprises 15 residues. The CDR3 DNA reads as TGTGCCACCAGCAGAGATCTAGCAACTAATGAAAAACTGTTTTTT. It codes for CATSRDLATNEKLFF.

There are many counts of this clonotype. The chain joins TRBV24-1 to TRBJ2-5; D perhaps matches TRBD1 (6 bases). CDR3 size: 15 residues. V gave up 4 bases and J gave up 4 bases, with 15 bases separating them. Germline CDR1 KGHDR, CDR2 SFDVKD. This CDR3 reads CATSERTVVAETQYF. CDR3 DNA sequence: TGTGCCACCAGTGAAAGGACAGTGGTCGCAGAGACCCAGTACTTC.

This clonotype was detected many times. The chain recombines TRBV27 with TRBJ2-3, with D unresolved. V lost 7 bases, J lost 1 base, and 12 bases lay in between. CDR3 size: 14 residues. Germline CDR1 is MNHEY and CDR2 is SMNVEV (reference sequence). The CDR3 loop is CASTRSAGTDTQYF. The CDR3 nucleotides are TGTGCCAGCACCCGATCGGCTGGCACAGATACGCAGTATTTT.

This clonotype has a count of ten or more. The chain recombines TRBV6-5 with TRBJ2-1; 8 nucleotides line up with TRBD2. The germline V gene encodes CDR1 MNHEY and CDR2 SVGAGI. This CDR3 region has 15 residues. The ends lost 2 bases at V and 3 bases at J; junction bases unmatched: 3. CDR3 coding DNA: TGTGCCAGCAGTTACGGAGGGACTAGCTACAATGAGCAGTTCTTC. Its protein product is CASSYGGTSYNEQFF.

Worth noting for this clonotype: This CDR3 is missing its conserved last phenylalanine or tryptophan, likely due to a read error. V gene TRBV6-2 or TRBV6-3 combines with J gene TRBJ2-1; no reliable D call. CDR1 MNHEY and CDR2 SVGEGT come from the germline V gene. The CDR3 runs 16 residues. This CDR3 reads CASSPRLGRTYNEQFL. CDR3 coding DNA: TGTGCGAGCAGTCCCAGGCTAGGGCGAACCTACAATGAGCAGTTCTTA.

This clonotype was seen repeatedly, ten times or more. V is TRBV3-1 and J is TRBJ1-1; D remains ambiguous. Germline values: CDR1 LGHDT, CDR2 YNNKEL (reference sequence). Trimming cost V 1 base and J 0 bases, with 6 bases left between them. The CDR3 spans 14 residues. CDR3 in amino acids: CASSQVPMNTEAFF. CDR3 sequence (DNA): TGTGCCAGCAGCCAAGTGCCCATGAACACTGAAGCTTTCTTT.

The table lists this clonotype with many counts. The gene calls are TRBV7-2 and TRBJ2-3; TRBD1 is a possible D gene (5 bases). The germline gives CDR1 SGHTA, CDR2 FQGNSA. V was trimmed by 10 bases and J by 2 bases, leaving 13 bases between them. The CDR3 has 13 amino acids. The CDR3 loop is CAMGMGHTDTQYF. The CDR3 DNA sequence: TGTGCCATGGGGATGGGGCACACAGATACGCAGTATTTT.

This clonotype was counted at least ten times. This chain joins TRBV5-1 and TRBJ1-5; 7 bases fit TRBD1. The trim removed 0 bases at V and 2 bases at J, leaving 2 bases unmatched. The germline V gene encodes CDR1 SGHRS and CDR2 YFSETQ. The CDR3 length is 15 residues. This CDR3 is CASSLEGAGNQPQHF. In nucleotides, the CDR3 is TGCGCCAGCAGCTTGGAGGGGGCAGGCAATCAGCCCCAGCATTTT. Full variable domain (rest looked up from reference TRBV5-1 and TRBJ1-5): KAGVTQTPRYLIKTRGQQVTLSCSPISGHRSVSWYQQTPGQGLQFLFEYFSETQRNKGNFPGRFSGRQFSNSRSEMNVSTLELGDSALYLCASSLEGAGNQPQHFGDGTRLSIL.

In this sample, this clonotype turned up many times. The chain couples TRBV6-5 to TRBJ2-7; 7 nucleotides line up with TRBD1. The CDR3 contains 15 residues. Trimming removed 2 bases from V and 7 bases from J; junction bases left unmatched: 11. Per germline, CDR1 MNHEY and CDR2 SVGAGI. The CDR3 sequence: CASSYSTTGPQEQYF. The CDR3 DNA reads as TGTGCCAGCAGTTACAGCACGACAGGGCCTCAGGAGCAGTACTTC.

This clonotype was detected many times. The chain links TRBV7-2 to TRBJ2-5, with 11 bases fitting TRBD2. Germline CDR1 and CDR2: SGHTA and FQGNSA. J gave up 12 bases and V 1 base, and 7 bases lay outside the gene matches. The CDR3 totals 14 residues. In DNA, the CDR3 is TGTGCCAGCAGCTTAGAAGGACTAGCGGGCTATGAGTACTTC. Amino acid sequence: CASSLEGLAGYEYF.

This clonotype was recorded many times. The chain joins TRBV6-6 to TRBJ1-1; possibly TRBD1 for D (5 bases). The V and J ends lost 0 bases and 6 bases respectively, with 20 bases between them. This CDR3 has 17 amino acids. Germline CDR1 is MNHNY and CDR2 is SVGAGI (reference sequence). CDR3 in amino acids: CASSYSGSRQGWPEAFF. CDR3 coding DNA: TGTGCCAGCAGTTACTCGGGGTCTCGGCAGGGCTGGCCTGAAGCTTTCTTT.

This clonotype was seen at least ten times. This sequence joins TRBV5-1 and TRBJ2-1; TRBD2 matches 9 bases. The CDR3 runs to 14 residues. Germline V CDR1 and CDR2: SGHRS, YFSETQ. Trimming cost V 2 bases and J 10 bases; bases outside gene matches: 7. The CDR3 sequence is CASSLAGGREEQFF. CDR3 in DNA: TGCGCCAGCAGCTTAGCGGGAGGCCGGGAGGAGCAGTTCTTC.

In this sample, this clonotype turned up many times. The chain links TRBV25-1 to TRBJ1-2, with D possibly matching TRBD1 (6 bases). The CDR3 has 16 residues. Germline values: CDR1 MGHDK, CDR2 SYGVNS. V lost 1 base, J lost 2 bases, and 14 bases lay in between. As DNA, the CDR3 is TGTGCCAGCAGTGAATTTTTTGACAGGACCAACTATGGCTACACCTTC. Its protein is CASSEFFDRTNYGYTF.

This clonotype was observed at least ten times. The V and J genes are TRBV20-1 and TRBJ1-1; D unresolved. The CDR3 sequence is 12 residues long. Per germline, CDR1 DFQATT and CDR2 SNEGSKA (reference sequence). The V and J ends lost 3 bases and 3 bases respectively, with 8 bases between them. CDR3 sequence reads: CSARSRDTEAFF. In DNA form, the CDR3 reads TGCAGTGCTAGGAGTAGGGACACTGAAGCTTTCTTT.

There are many counts of this clonotype. The chain's CDR3 is CSVPRPGQGTETQYF. The CDR3 DNA is TGCAGTGTACCACGTCCGGGACAGGGTACAGAGACCCAGTACTTC. This sequence joins TRBV20-1 and TRBJ2-5, with TRBD1 identical over 9 bases. Germline loops: CDR1 DFQATT, CDR2 SNEGSKA (reference sequence). The V and J ends lost 7 bases and 4 bases, in that order; junction bases with no gene match: 13. This CDR3 spans 15 amino acids.